The 27 T cell receptor beta chains in this list originate from one sample, sequenced in a study of cytomegalovirus exposure and HLA in healthy donors. In the PCR, 60 Vbeta and 13 Jbeta primers were used. Only in-frame clones appear in the TCRdb table, and some are missing; sequencing was by immunoSEQ multiplex PCR. The profile shows 130,000 to 150,000 clones, approximately 80% of them singletons. The sequenced sample was PBMCs. These receptors originate from a male donor in good health and CMV-seronegative.

The chain couples TRBV5-1 to TRBJ2-1; TRBD2 matches at 16 bases. CDR1 and CDR2 (germline): SGHRS, YFSETQ. CDR3 size: 18 residues. J gave up 3 bases and V 3 bases, and 6 bases lay outside the gene matches. CDR3 amino acids: CASSSRGLAGGGYNEQFF. CDR3 nucleotide sequence: TGCGCCAGCAGCTCTAGGGGACTAGCGGGGGGGGGCTACAATGAGCAGTTCTTC.

V is TRBV10-2 and J is TRBJ1-2, with D unclear. V lost 4 bases and J lost 4, with 13 bases in between. Germline V lookup: CDR1 WSHSY, CDR2 SAAADI. The CDR3 is 14 amino acids. This CDR3 reads CASSGATRGYGYTF. Written as DNA, the CDR3 is TGCGCCAGCAGTGGAGCCACCCGGGGCTATGGCTACACCTTC.

This chain joins TRBV2 and TRBJ1-5; D possibly corresponds to TRBD1 (6 bases). CDR3 length: 14 residues. In germline, CDR1 is SNHLY, CDR2 FYNNEI. The ends were cut back, 6 bases at V and 7 bases at J, with 16 bases in the middle. CDR3 DNA sequence: TGTGCCAGCAGGGAACCGACAGGCCGGCAGCCCCAGCATTTT. Amino acid sequence: CASREPTGRQPQHF.

The rearrangement joins TRBV7-2 to TRBJ2-7; maybe TRBD2 (6 bases). Germline values: CDR1 SGHTA, CDR2 FQGNSA. The CDR3 totals 13 residues. The V end lost 5 bases, the J end lost 0 bases, and 8 bases lay between the germline ends. CDR3 bases: TGTGCCAGCAGCGGGGACTTCTCCTACGAGCAGTACTTC. Protein: CASSGDFSYEQYF. Supplemented by reference TRBV7-2 and TRBJ2-7, the full variable domain reads GAGVSQSPSNKVTEKGKDVELRCDPISGHTALYWYRQSLGQGLEFLIYFQGNSAPDKSGLPSDRFSAERTGGSVSTLTIQRTQQEDSAVYLCASSGDFSYEQYFGPGTRLTVT.

The rearrangement links TRBV28 to TRBJ1-3; D is unresolved. CDR3 length: 13 amino acids. Deletions cut 8 bases from V and 1 base from J, with 9 bases between. Per the germline V gene, CDR1 is MDHEN and CDR2 is SYDVKM. CDR3: CASHRGSGNTIYF. In DNA form, the CDR3 reads TGTGCCAGCCACCGGGGATCTGGAAACACCATATATTTT.

Comments on this clone: A junction end diverges from the germline sequence, so it may reflect a read error. The same CDR3 is also encoded by other DNA sequences in this sample. The chain joins TRBV5-1 to TRBJ1-1, with D perhaps matching TRBD1 (5 bases). This CDR3 is 14 amino acids long. Germline V gene sequence: CDR1 SGHRS, CDR2 YFSETQ. CDR3 in DNA: TGCGCCAGTAGCTTGGGGCAGGTTTTGACTGAAGCTTTCTTT. Protein: CASSLGQVLTEAFF. The full variable domain, rest sourced from reference TRBV5-1 and TRBJ1-1, is KAGVTQTPRYLIKTRGQQVTLSCSPISGHRSVSWYQQTPGQGLQFLFEYFSETQRNKGNFPGRFSGRQFSNSRSEMNVSTLELGDSALYLCASSLGQVLTEAFFGQGTRLTVV.

CDR3 loop: CASSEQADTQYF. DNA for the CDR3: TGTGCCAGCAGTGAGCAGGCAGATACGCAGTATTTT. The chain carries TRBV2 and TRBJ2-3; unclear D gene. The CDR3 consists of 12 residues. Germline V gives CDR1 SNHLY, CDR2 FYNNEI. Trimming removed 3 bases at V and 4 bases at J, with 5 bases between.

This rearrangement joins TRBV28 to TRBJ1-1, with a possible D match to TRBD1 (5 bases). Germline values: CDR1 MDHEN, CDR2 SYDVKM. The length of the CDR3 is 11 residues. The V and J ends lost 5 bases and 11 bases respectively, with 12 bases between them. For the CDR3, the DNA is TGTGCCAGCAGTCTCCCAGGGAGGGCTTTCTTT. The encoded protein is CASSLPGRAFF.

The rearrangement uses TRBV28 and TRBJ1-2, with 7 bases that match TRBD1. The V and J ends lost 1 base and 6 bases, in that order; junction bases with no gene match: 8. CDR1 and CDR2 from the germline V gene are MDHEN and SYDVKM. This CDR3 region has 15 residues. CDR3 protein: CASSLYDRASNGYTF. The CDR3 coding sequence is TGTGCCAGCAGTTTATACGACAGGGCCTCTAATGGCTACACCTTC.

CDR3 sequence: CASSLGPGTGGNQPQHF. The DNA of the CDR3 is TGTGCCAGCAGTTTAGGACCCGGGACAGGCGGGAATCAGCCCCAGCATTTT. The chain recombines TRBV28 with TRBJ1-5, with 8 bases fitting TRBD1. The germline gives CDR1 MDHEN, CDR2 SYDVKM. V lost 2 bases to trimming and J lost 4 bases; unmatched junction nucleotides: 10. This CDR3 is 17 amino acids long.

There are a few counts of this clone. The V call is TRBV25-1, the J call TRBJ2-3; 7 nucleotides match TRBD2. The V segment lost 6 bases and the J segment 4 bases; nucleotides outside the gene matches: 7. The CDR3 covers 14 residues. Germline lookup yields CDR1 MGHDK and CDR2 SYGVNS. CDR3 sequence reads: CASRRAGSADTQYF. CDR3 nucleotides: TGTGCCAGCAGACGAGCGGGGAGTGCAGATACGCAGTATTTT.

The chain has TRBV5-4 and TRBJ2-7, with 9 bases that match TRBD1. This CDR3 contains 15 residues. CDR1 and CDR2 from the germline V gene are SGHNT and YYREEE (reference sequence). Losses at the gene ends were 1 base for V and 1 base for J; bases not matched to a gene: 3. For the CDR3, the DNA is TGTGCCAGCAGCTTGATGGGACAGGGTTCCTACGAGCAGTACTTC. Translation gives CASSLMGQGSYEQYF. Full variable domain (missing parts from reference TRBV5-4 and TRBJ2-7): ETGVTQSPTHLIKTRGQQVTLRCSSQSGHNTVSWYQQALGQGPQFIFQYYREEENGRGNFPPRFSGLQFPNYSSELNVNALELDDSALYLCASSLMGQGSYEQYFGPGTRLTVT.

The rearrangement links TRBV18 to TRBJ2-7, with 7 bases lining up with TRBD1. V lost 6 bases and J lost 5; bases outside the gene matches: 10. This CDR3 has 14 residues. Germline V lookup: CDR1 KGHSH, CDR2 LQKENI. The DNA for the CDR3 is TGTGCCAGCTCCCGCAGTGGACAGGACGACGAGCAGTACTTC. Encoded protein: CASSRSGQDDEQYF.

The chain couples TRBV6-6 to TRBJ1-2; D gene ambiguous. There are 13 residues in the CDR3. Germline V gives CDR1 MNHNY, CDR2 SVGAGI (reference sequence). Trimming took 0 bases from V and 6 from J, leaving 8 bases between them. Here the CDR3 reads CASSYSQSHGYTF. The CDR3 bases are TGTGCCAGCAGTTACTCCCAAAGCCATGGCTACACCTTC.

The chain recombines TRBV2 with TRBJ1-2; D perhaps matches TRBD1 (5 bases). CDR3 length: 13 residues. Germline CDR1 reads SNHLY; CDR2 reads FYNNEI. Trimming removed 4 bases from V and 6 bases from J, with 12 bases in between. Here the CDR3 reads CASSVEDIDGYTF. CDR3 coding DNA: TGTGCCAGCAGTGTCGAGGACATAGATGGCTACACCTTC.

For this clone: The junction differs from germline at one of its ends, possibly a read error. This rearrangement joins TRBV7-8 to TRBJ1-5; 9 bases fit TRBD1. Germline CDR1 is SGHVS and CDR2 is FQNEAQ. The CDR3 is 16 amino acids. In nucleotides, the CDR3 is TGTGCCAGCAGCTTAGAGGGACAGGGTAGCTATCAGCCCCAGCATTTT. Protein product: CASSLEGQGSYQPQHF.

J is TRBJ1-6 and V is TRBV19; tentative D call: TRBD1 (5 bases). V lost 5 bases and J 5 bases, leaving 13 bases between the germline ends. The CDR3 has 15 residues. Germline V gene lookup returns CDR1 LNHDA and CDR2 SQIVND (reference sequence). CDR3 residues: CASSSPRGNNSPLHF. CDR3 DNA: TGTGCCAGTAGTTCTCCACGGGGGAATAATTCACCCCTCCACTTT.

The gene calls are TRBV7-6 and TRBJ2-6; the match to TRBD1 covers 11 bases. Germline CDR1 and CDR2: SGHVS and FNYEAQ. This CDR3 is built from 18 residues. Losses at the gene ends were 4 bases for V and 0 bases for J; bases not matched to a gene: 5. The CDR3 spells CASSSTGTGGSGANVLTF. The CDR3 DNA reads TGTGCCAGCAGCTCCACCGGGACAGGGGGCTCTGGGGCCAACGTCCTGACTTTC. The entire variable domain, with the rest obtained from reference TRBV7-6 and TRBJ2-6, is as follows: GAGVSQSPRYKVTKRGQDVALRCDPISGHVSLYWYRQALGQGPEFLTYFNYEAQQDKSGLPNDRFSAERPEGSISTLTIQRTEQRDSAMYRCASSSTGTGGSGANVLTFGAGSRLTVL.

The chain recombines TRBV18 with TRBJ1-5; 8 bases are shared with TRBD1. V dropped 2 bases and J dropped 5; count of bases not matched to a gene: 2. There are 14 residues in the CDR3. CDR1 and CDR2 (germline): KGHSH, LQKENI. The CDR3 DNA is TGTGCCAGCTCACCAAACAGGGGGGATCAGCCCCAGCATTTT. It yields the protein CASSPNRGDQPQHF.

The rearrangement links TRBV5-1 to TRBJ1-2; no clear D gene. The V end lost 2 bases, the J end lost 4 bases, and 12 bases lay between the germline ends. Germline V CDR1 and CDR2: SGHRS, YFSETQ. This CDR3 has 14 amino acids. CDR3 region: CASSLAGSTYGYTF. The CDR3 DNA follows: TGCGCCAGCAGCTTAGCGGGCTCGACCTATGGCTACACCTTC. The complete variable domain, with remaining parts taken from reference TRBV5-1 and TRBJ1-2, reads KAGVTQTPRYLIKTRGQQVTLSCSPISGHRSVSWYQQTPGQGLQFLFEYFSETQRNKGNFPGRFSGRQFSNSRSEMNVSTLELGDSALYLCASSLAGSTYGYTFGSGTRLTVV.

This chain uses TRBV7-8 with TRBJ1-2, with 8 bases fitting TRBD1. The length of the CDR3 is 16 residues. V gave up 2 bases and J gave up 7 bases; unmatched junction bases: 12. The germline V gene has CDR1 SGHVS and CDR2 FQNEAQ. In DNA, the CDR3 is TGTGCCAGCAGCTTAAGTGTCGTCGACGGACAGGGTGGCTACACCTTC. It encodes CASSLSVVDGQGGYTF. The variable domain in full, with the rest retrieved from reference TRBV7-8 and TRBJ1-2, is GAGVSQSPRYKVAKRGQDVALRCDPISGHVSLFWYQQALGQGPEFLTYFQNEAQLDKSGLPSDRFFAERPEGSVSTLKIQRTQQEDSAVYLCASSLSVVDGQGGYTFGSGTRLTVV.

The chain recombines TRBV4-1 with TRBJ1-1; D gene uncertain. CDR1 is MGHRA and CDR2 is YSYEKL in the germline V gene. The V end lost 0 bases, the J end lost 2 bases, and 10 bases lay between the germline ends. The CDR3 has 15 residues. CDR3 bases: TGCGCCAGCAGCCAAGATGCGAACCTAAACACTGAAGCTTTCTTT. Its protein product is CASSQDANLNTEAFF.

The chain links TRBV7-2 to TRBJ1-2; TRBD1 agrees at 7 bases. V shed 6 bases and J 4 bases; nucleotides not matched to a gene: 5. The CDR3 is 13 amino acids. Per germline, CDR1 SGHTA and CDR2 FQGNSA. The CDR3 DNA is TGTGCCAGCAGGGTTGGGACAGCCTATGGCTACACCTTC. The encoded protein is CASRVGTAYGYTF.

The V call is TRBV27, the J call TRBJ1-1, with D maybe TRBD1 (5 bases). The CDR3 sequence is 12 residues long. Germline values: CDR1 MNHEY, CDR2 SMNVEV (reference sequence). V lost 6 bases, J lost 5 bases, and 10 bases lay in between. The CDR3: CASRAGLTEAFF. The DNA for the CDR3 is TGTGCCAGCAGGGCGGGGCTTACTGAAGCTTTCTTT.

The V call is TRBV5-1, the J call TRBJ1-1, with TRBD1 as a possible D gene (5 bases). Trimming removed 3 bases from V and 9 bases from J, with 15 bases in between. Germline CDR1 SGHRS, CDR2 YFSETQ. CDR3 length equals 13 residues. The CDR3 protein is CASSSARQSQAFF. DNA for the CDR3: TGCGCCAGCAGCTCCGCCCGACAGAGCCAAGCTTTCTTT.

About this clone itself: Relative to the germline gene, one junction end is altered; a read error may explain this. The chain links TRBV4-2 to TRBJ1-1; D is unclear. The CDR3 has 14 residues. CDR1 is LGHNA and CDR2 is YNFKEQ in the germline V gene. CDR3 sequence: CASSPADPNSEAFF. In DNA, the CDR3 is TGTGCCAGCAGCCCAGCTGACCCGAACAGTGAAGCTTTCTTT.

The rearrangement links TRBV19 to TRBJ2-3; 15 bases are a match to TRBD2. Germline values: CDR1 LNHDA, CDR2 SQIVND (reference sequence). The CDR3 has 17 amino acids. Unmatched junction bases numbered 7, after V lost 6 bases and J lost 3 bases. The chain's CDR3 is CASSPSGLAGGTDTQYF. CDR3 bases: TGTGCCAGTAGCCCTTCGGGACTAGCGGGGGGAACAGATACGCAGTATTTT.